These 3 T cell receptor beta chains were sequenced from one sample in a study of blood T cell dynamics during melanoma immunotherapy. Assay used: immunoSEQ multiplex PCR; TCRdb lists only in-frame clones, some missing. The sample consists of over 6,000 clones, approximately 88% of them appearing once. The time point: week 3, after first cycle of checkpoint inhibitor. The sample consisted of blood, taken from a patient treated with checkpoint blockade. Receptors originate from a human donor with melanoma.

This clone appeared once. This chain uses TRBV7-9 with TRBJ2-1; D gene uncertain. Trimming stripped 2 bases from V and 10 bases from J, with 18 bases between. There are 15 residues in the CDR3. Germline assignment: CDR1 SEHNR and CDR2 FQNEAQ (reference sequence). CDR3 nucleotides: TGTGCCAGCAGCTTACATCAGGCTACAATCGTCGAGCAGTTCTTC. Its protein product is CASSLHQATIVEQFF.

The chain employs TRBV20-1 and TRBJ2-1; unclear D gene. Germline values: CDR1 DFQATT, CDR2 SNEGSKA (reference sequence). Trimming left V 1 base short and J 10 bases short, with 8 bases between. The CDR3 is 11 residues long. In DNA, the CDR3 is TGCAGTGCTAGAGTCAGGCGGGAGCAGTTCTTC. This gives the protein CSARVRREQFF.

V gene TRBV15 combines with J gene TRBJ1-5; TRBD1 agrees at 9 bases. The V segment lost 1 base and the J segment 2 bases; nucleotides outside the gene matches: 3. This CDR3 has 16 amino acids. Germline CDR1 reads LNHNV; CDR2 reads YYDKDF (reference sequence). CDR3 amino acids: CATSRGQGVGNQPQHF. The CDR3 DNA is TGTGCCACCAGCAGAGGACAGGGGGTCGGCAATCAGCCCCAGCATTTT.